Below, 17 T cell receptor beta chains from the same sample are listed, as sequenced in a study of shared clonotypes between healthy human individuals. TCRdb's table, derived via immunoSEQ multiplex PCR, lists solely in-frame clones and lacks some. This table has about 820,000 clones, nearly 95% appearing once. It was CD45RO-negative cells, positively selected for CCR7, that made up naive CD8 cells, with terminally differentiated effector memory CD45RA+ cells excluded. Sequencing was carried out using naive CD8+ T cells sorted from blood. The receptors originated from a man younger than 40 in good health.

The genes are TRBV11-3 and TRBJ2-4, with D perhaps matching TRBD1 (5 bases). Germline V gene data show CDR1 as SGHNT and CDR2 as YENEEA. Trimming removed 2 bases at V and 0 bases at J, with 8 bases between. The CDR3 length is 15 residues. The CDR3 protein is CASSLRGVAKNIQYF. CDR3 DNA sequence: TGTGCCAGCAGCTTAAGGGGCGTAGCCAAAAACATTCAGTACTTC.

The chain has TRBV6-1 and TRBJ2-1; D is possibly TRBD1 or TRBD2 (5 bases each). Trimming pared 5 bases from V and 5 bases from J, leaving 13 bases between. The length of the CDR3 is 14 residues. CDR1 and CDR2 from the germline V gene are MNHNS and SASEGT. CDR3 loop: CASSPLGANNEQFF. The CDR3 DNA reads TGTGCCAGCAGTCCGCTCGGGGCAAACAATGAGCAGTTCTTC.

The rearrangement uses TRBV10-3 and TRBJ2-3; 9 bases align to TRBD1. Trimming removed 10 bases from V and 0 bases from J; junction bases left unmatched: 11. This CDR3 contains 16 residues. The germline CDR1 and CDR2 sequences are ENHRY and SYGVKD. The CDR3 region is CATGTGILASTDTQYF. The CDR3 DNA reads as TGTGCCACGGGGACAGGGATATTGGCTAGCACAGATACGCAGTATTTT.

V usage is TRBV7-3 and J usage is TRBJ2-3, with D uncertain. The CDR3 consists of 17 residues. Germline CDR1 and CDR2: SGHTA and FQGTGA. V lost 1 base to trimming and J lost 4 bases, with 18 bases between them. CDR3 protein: CASSLKPRGSMADTQYF. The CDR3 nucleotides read TGTGCCAGCAGCTTAAAACCCCGTGGATCAATGGCAGATACGCAGTATTTT.

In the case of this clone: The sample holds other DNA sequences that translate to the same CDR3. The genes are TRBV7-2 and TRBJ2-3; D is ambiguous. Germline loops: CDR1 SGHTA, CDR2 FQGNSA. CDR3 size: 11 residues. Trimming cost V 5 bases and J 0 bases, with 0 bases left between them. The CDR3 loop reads CASSSTDTQYF. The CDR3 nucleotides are TGTGCCAGCAGCAGCACAGATACGCAGTATTTT.

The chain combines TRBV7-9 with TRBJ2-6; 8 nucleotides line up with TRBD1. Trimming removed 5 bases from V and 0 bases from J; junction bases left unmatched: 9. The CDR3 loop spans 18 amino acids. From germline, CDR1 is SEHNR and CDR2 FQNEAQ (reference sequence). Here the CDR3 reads CASSQPGQAPSGANVLTF. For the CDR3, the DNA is TGTGCCAGCAGCCAACCGGGACAGGCTCCCTCTGGGGCCAACGTCCTGACTTTC. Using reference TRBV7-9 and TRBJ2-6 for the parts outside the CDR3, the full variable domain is DTGVSQNPRHKITKRGQNVTFRCDPISEHNRLYWYRQTLGQGPEFLTYFQNEAQLEKSRLLSDRFSAERPKGSFSTLEIQRTEQGDSAMYLCASSQPGQAPSGANVLTFGAGSRLTVL.

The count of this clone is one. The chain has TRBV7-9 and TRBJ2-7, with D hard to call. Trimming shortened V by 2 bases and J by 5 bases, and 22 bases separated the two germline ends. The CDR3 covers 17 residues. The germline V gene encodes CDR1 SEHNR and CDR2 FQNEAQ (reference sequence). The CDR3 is CASSLIGSGKFVNEQYF. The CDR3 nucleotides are TGTGCCAGCAGCTTAATCGGGTCAGGAAAGTTTGTAAACGAGCAGTACTTC.

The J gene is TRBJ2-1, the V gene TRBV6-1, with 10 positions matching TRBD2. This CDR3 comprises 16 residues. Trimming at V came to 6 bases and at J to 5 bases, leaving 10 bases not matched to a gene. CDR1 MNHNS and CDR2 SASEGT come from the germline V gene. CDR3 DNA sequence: TGTGCCAGCAGCGAACGAGGAGCGGGAGGGGACAATGAGCAGTTCTTC. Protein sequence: CASSERGAGGDNEQFF.

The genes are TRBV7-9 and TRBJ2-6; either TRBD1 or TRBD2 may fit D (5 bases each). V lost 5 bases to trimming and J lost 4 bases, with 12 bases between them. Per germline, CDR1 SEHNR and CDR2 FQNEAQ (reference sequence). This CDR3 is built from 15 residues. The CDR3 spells CASSNAGAGANVLTF. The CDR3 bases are TGTGCCAGCAGCAACGCCGGGGCCGGGGCCAACGTCCTGACTTTC.

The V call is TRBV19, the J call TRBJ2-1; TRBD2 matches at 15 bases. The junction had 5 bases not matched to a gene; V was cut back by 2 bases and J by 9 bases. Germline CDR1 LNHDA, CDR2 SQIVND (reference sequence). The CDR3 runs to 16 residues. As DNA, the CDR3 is TGTGCCAGTAGTATACCGACGGGACTAGCGGGAGGTGAGCAGTTCTTC. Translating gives CASSIPTGLAGGEQFF. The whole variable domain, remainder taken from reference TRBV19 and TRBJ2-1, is DGGITQSPKYLFRKEGQNVTLSCEQNLNHDAMYWYRQDPGQGLRLIYYSQIVNDFQKGDIAEGYSVSREKKESFPLTVTSAQKNPTAFYLCASSIPTGLAGGEQFFGPGTRLTVL.

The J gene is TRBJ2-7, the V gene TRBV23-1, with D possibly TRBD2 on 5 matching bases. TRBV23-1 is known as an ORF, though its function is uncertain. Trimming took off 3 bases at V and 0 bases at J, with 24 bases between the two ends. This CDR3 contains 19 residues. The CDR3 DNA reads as TGCGCCAGCAGTCAGCGGAGGAGTGACACCCTACGAAACTCCTACGAGCAGTACTTC. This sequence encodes CASSQRRSDTLRNSYEQYF.

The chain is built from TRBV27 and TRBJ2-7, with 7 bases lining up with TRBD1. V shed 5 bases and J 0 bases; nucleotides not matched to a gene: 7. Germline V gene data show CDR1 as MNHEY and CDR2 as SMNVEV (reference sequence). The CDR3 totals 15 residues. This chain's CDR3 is CASSPRTGLSYEQYF. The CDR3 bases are TGTGCCAGCAGTCCACGGACAGGTCTCTCCTACGAGCAGTACTTC.

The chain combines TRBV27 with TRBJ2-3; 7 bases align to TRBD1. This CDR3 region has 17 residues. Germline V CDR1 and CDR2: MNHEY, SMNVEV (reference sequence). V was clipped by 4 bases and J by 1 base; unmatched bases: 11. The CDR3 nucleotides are TGTGCCAGCAGTTCTCCGACAGGGATGCTGGGCACAGATACGCAGTATTTT. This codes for CASSSPTGMLGTDTQYF.

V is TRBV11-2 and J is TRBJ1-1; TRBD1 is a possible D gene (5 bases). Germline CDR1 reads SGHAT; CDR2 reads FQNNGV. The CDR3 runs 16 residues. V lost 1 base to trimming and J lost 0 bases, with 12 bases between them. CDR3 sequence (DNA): TGTGCCAGCAGCTTAGGCTTTCAGGGCATGAACACTGAAGCTTTCTTT. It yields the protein CASSLGFQGMNTEAFF.

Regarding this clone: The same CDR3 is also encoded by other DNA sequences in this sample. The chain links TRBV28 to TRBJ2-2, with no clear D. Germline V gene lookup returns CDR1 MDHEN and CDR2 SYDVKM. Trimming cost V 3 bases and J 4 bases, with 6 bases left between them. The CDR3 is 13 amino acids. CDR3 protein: CASSFRVTGELFF. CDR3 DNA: TGTGCCAGCAGTTTTCGGGTCACCGGGGAGCTGTTTTTT.

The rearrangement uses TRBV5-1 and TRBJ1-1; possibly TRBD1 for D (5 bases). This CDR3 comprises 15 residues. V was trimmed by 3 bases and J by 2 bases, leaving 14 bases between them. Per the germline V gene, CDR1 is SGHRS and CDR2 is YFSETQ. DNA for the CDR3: TGCGCCAGCAGCTCACCTTGGGGGACTAACACTGAAGCTTTCTTT. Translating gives CASSSPWGTNTEAFF.

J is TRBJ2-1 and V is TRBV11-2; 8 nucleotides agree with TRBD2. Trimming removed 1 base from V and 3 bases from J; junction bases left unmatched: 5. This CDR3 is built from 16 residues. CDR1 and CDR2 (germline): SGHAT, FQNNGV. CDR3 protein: CASSLVASGLYNEQFF. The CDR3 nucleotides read TGTGCCAGCAGCTTAGTCGCTAGCGGGCTCTACAATGAGCAGTTCTTC.